This T cell receptor (beta chain) was documented in a study of EBV T-cell therapy then PD-1 blockade in nasopharyngeal carcinoma. Generated by immunoSEQ multiplex PCR, the TCRdb table keeps only in-frame clones and is missing some. The table lists some 20,000 clones, roughly 84% of them singletons. Looked up from germline, CDR1 is PRHDT and CDR2 is FYEKMQ (reference sequence). This CDR3 spans 11 amino acids. Trimming cost V 0 bases and J 13 bases, with 9 bases left between them. Treatment given: AdE1-LMPpoly-expanded autologous EBV-specific T-cell therapy followed by anti-PD-1 nivolumab. On this clone: Its specificity is not known.

This chain connects TRBV13 to TRBJ1-2; D is perhaps TRBD1 (6 bases). The origin of this receptor is a man aged 40-49 years with nasopharyngeal carcinoma. Specimen: CD8+ T cells from blood, collected at approximately day 64 from a patient whose treatment included autologous EBV-specific T cells and nivolumab. Here the CDR3 DNA reads TGTGCCAGCAGCTTAGGACAGGGATGCACCTTC. This sequence encodes CASSLGQGCTF.